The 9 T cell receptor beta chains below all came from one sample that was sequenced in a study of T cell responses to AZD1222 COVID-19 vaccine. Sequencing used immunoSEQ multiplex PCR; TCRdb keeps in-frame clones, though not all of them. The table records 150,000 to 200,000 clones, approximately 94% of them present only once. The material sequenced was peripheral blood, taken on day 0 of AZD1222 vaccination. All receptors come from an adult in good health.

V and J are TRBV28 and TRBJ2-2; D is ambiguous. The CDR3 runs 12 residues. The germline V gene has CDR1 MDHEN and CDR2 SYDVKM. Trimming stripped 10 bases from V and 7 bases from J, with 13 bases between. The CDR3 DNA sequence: TGTGCCACCCTCTCCACGGGCGGGGAGCTGTTTTTT. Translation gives CATLSTGGELFF.

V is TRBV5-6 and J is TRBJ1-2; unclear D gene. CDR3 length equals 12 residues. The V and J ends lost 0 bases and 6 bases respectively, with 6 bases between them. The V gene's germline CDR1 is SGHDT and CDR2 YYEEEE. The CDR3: CASSLGRDGYTF. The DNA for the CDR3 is TGTGCCAGCAGCTTGGGTCGAGATGGCTACACCTTC.

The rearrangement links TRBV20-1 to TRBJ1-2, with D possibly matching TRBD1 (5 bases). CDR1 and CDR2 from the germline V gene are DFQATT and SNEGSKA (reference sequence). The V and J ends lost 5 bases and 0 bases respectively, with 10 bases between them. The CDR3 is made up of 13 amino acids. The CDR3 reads CSARGRANYGYTF. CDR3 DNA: TGCAGTGCTCGTGGCAGGGCTAACTATGGCTACACCTTC.

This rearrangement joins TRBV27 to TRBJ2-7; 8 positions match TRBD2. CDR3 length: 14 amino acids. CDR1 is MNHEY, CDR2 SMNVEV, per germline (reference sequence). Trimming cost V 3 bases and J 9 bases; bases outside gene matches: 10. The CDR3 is CASSLGREGRTQYF. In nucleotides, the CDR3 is TGTGCCAGCAGTTTGGGCCGGGAGGGAAGGACGCAGTACTTC.

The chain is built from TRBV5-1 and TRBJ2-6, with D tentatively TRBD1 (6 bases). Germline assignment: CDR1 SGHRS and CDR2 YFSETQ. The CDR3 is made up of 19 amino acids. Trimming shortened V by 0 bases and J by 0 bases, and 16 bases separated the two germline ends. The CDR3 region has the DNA TGCGCCAGCAGCTTGGTTACCGGACAGCGGAGCTCTGGGGCCAACGTCCTGACTTTC. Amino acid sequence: CASSLVTGQRSSGANVLTF. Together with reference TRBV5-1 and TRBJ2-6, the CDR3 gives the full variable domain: KAGVTQTPRYLIKTRGQQVTLSCSPISGHRSVSWYQQTPGQGLQFLFEYFSETQRNKGNFPGRFSGRQFSNSRSEMNVSTLELGDSALYLCASSLVTGQRSSGANVLTFGAGSRLTVL.

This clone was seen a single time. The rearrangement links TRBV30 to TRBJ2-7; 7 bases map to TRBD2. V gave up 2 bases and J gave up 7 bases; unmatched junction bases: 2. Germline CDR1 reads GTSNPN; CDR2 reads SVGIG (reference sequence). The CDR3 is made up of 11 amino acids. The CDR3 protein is CAWSPGGEQYF. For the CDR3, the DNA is TGTGCCTGGAGTCCCGGGGGGGAGCAGTACTTC. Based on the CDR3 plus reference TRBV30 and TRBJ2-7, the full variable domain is SQTIHQWPATLVQPVGSPLSLECTVEGTSNPNLYWYRQAAGRGLQLLFYSVGIGQISSEVPQNLSASRPQDRQFILSSKKLLLSDSGFYLCAWSPGGEQYFGPGTRLTVT.

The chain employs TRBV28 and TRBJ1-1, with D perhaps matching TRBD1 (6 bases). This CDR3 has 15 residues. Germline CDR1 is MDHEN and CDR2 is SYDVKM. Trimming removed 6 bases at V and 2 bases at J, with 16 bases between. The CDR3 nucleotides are TGTGCCAGCAGACTACCGACAGGAGCAAACACTGAAGCTTTCTTT. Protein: CASRLPTGANTEAFF.

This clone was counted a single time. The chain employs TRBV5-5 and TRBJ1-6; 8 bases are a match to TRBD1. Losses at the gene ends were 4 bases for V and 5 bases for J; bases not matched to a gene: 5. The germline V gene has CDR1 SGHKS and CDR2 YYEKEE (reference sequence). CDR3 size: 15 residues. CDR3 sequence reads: CASSLQTGDNSPLHF. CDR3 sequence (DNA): TGTGCCAGCAGCCTACAGACAGGGGATAATTCACCCCTCCACTTT.

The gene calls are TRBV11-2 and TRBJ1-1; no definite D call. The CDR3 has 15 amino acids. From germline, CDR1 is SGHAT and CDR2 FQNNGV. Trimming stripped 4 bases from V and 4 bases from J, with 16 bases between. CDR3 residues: CASSSHGRRLTEAFF. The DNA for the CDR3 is TGTGCCAGCAGCTCCCACGGCAGGAGGCTCACTGAAGCTTTCTTT. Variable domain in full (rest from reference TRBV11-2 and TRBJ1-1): EAGVAQSPRYKIIEKRQSVAFWCNPISGHATLYWYQQILGQGPKLLIQFQNNGVVDDSQLPKDRFSAERLKGVDSTLKIQPAKLEDSAVYLCASSSHGRRLTEAFFGQGTRLTVV.